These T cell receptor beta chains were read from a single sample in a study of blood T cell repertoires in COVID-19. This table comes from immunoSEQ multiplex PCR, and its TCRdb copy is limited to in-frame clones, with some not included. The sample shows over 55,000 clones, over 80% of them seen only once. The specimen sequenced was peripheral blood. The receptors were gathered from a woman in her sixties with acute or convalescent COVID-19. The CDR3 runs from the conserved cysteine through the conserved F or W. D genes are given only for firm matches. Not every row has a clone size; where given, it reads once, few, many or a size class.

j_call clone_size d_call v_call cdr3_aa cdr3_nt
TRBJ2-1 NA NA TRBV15 CATSGGMDNEQFF TGTGCCACCAGCGGGGGGATGGACAATGAGCAGTTCTTC
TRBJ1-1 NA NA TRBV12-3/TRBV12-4 CASTQKNTEAFF TGTGCCAGCACCCAGAAGAACACTGAAGCTTTCTTT
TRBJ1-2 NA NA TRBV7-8 CATRDWQSNYGYTF TGTGCCACCAGAGACTGGCAGTCTAACTATGGCTACACCTTC
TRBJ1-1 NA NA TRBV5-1 CASSLSPGGTEAFF TGCGCCAGCAGCTTGAGCCCGGGAGGGACTGAAGCTTTCTTT
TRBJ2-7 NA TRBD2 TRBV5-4 CASSSGSGGAYEQYF TGTGCCAGCAGTAGTGGTAGCGGGGGGGCCTACGAGCAGTACTTC
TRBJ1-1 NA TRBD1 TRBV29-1 CSVLTGEAFF TGCAGCGTCCTGACAGGGGAAGCTTTCTTT
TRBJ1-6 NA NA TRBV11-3 CASSPGQNSPLHF TGTGCCAGCAGCCCAGGACAGAATTCACCCCTCCACTTT
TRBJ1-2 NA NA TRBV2 CASSDLGAKNGYTF TGTGCCAGCAGTGACCTGGGGGCGAAAAATGGCTACACCTTC
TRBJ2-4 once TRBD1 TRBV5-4 CASSLGTGLNIQYF TGTGCCAGCAGCTTAGGGACAGGGCTAAACATTCAGTACTTC
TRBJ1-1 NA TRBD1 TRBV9 CASSQSGQGTEAFF TGTGCCAGCAGTCAATCCGGACAGGGCACTGAAGCTTTCTTT
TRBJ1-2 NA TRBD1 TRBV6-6 CASSYGTGDRTF TGTGCCAGCAGTTACGGGACAGGGGATAGGACCTTC
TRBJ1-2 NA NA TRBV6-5 CACTRGETFNYGYTF TGTGCCTGCACCCGGGGAGAGACTTTTAACTATGGCTACACCTTC
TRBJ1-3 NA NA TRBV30 CAWSGGKVLSGNTIYF TGTGCCTGGAGTGGAGGGAAAGTCCTATCTGGAAACACCATATATTTT
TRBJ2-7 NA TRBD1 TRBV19 CASSISGQEAGEQYF TGTGCCAGTAGTATTTCGGGACAGGAGGCGGGCGAGCAGTACTTC
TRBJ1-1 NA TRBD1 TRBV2 CATHRGQNTEAFF TGTGCCACCCACAGGGGGCAAAACACTGAAGCTTTCTTT
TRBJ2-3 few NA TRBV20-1 CSASETDTQYF TGCAGTGCTAGCGAGACAGATACGCAGTATTTT
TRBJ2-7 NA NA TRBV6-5 CASSYAHRDAIYEQYF TGTGCCAGCAGTTACGCTCACAGGGACGCCATCTACGAGCAGTACTTC
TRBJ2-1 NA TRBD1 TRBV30 CAWDRGNNEQFF TGTGCCTGGGACAGGGGAAACAATGAGCAGTTCTTC
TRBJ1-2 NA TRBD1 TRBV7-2 CASSLELGQDGYTF TGTGCCAGCAGCTTAGAACTGGGACAGGATGGCTACACCTTC
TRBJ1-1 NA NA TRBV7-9 CASSLEPTSAEAFF TGTGCCAGCAGCTTAGAACCCACGAGCGCTGAAGCTTTCTTT
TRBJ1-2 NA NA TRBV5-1 CASSLDGQRLYGYTF TGCGCCAGCAGCTTGGATGGACAGCGGCTCTATGGCTACACCTTC
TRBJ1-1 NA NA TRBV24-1 CATSDLWGDRAFF TGTGCCACCAGTGATTTGTGGGGGGATAGAGCTTTCTTT
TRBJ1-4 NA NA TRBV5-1 CASSLDTATNEKLFF TGCGCCAGCAGCTTGGACACCGCAACTAATGAAAAACTGTTTTTT
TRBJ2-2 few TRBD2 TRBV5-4 CATSSGTSNTGELFF TGTGCCACCTCCTCCGGGACTAGCAACACCGGGGAGCTGTTTTTT
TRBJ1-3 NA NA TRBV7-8 CASSHHGQSSPGNTIYF TGTGCCAGCAGCCACCATGGACAGTCTTCGCCTGGAAACACCATATATTTT
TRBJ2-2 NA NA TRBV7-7 CASSLGPTNTGELFF TGTGCCAGCAGCTTAGGGCCCACGAACACCGGGGAGCTGTTTTTT
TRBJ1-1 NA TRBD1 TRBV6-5 CASSSPGQGRTEAFF TGTGCCAGCAGTTCCCCGGGACAGGGTAGGACTGAAGCTTTCTTT
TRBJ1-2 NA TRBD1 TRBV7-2 CASSFRQGGGYTF TGTGCCAGCAGCTTTCGACAGGGTGGTGGCTACACCTTC
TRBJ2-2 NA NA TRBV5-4 CASSLVGTGELFF TGTGCCAGCAGCTTGGTCGGCACCGGGGAGCTGTTTTTT
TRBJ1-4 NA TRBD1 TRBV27 CASRDRETEKLFF TGTGCCAGCAGGGACAGGGAGACTGAAAAACTGTTTTTT
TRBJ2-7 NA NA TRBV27 CASSPEIRSYEQYF TGTGCCAGCAGCCCCGAGATACGCTCCTACGAGCAGTACTTC
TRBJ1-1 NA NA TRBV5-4 CASSLALEGHSEAFF TGTGCCAGCAGCTTGGCCTTGGAGGGGCATTCTGAAGCTTTCTTT
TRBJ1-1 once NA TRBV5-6 CASRGIWNTEAFF TGTGCCAGCAGGGGCATATGGAACACTGAAGCTTTCTTT
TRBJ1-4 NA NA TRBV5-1 CASSGLTNEKLFF TGCGCCAGTTCAGGGTTGACTAATGAAAAACTGTTTTTT
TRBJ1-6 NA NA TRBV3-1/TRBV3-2 CASSQRSGAGSLHF TGTGCCAGCAGCCAGCGGTCCGGGGCGGGGTCCCTCCACTTT
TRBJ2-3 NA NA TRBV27 CATRGGRGWGTDTQYF TGTGCCACCCGTGGGGGGAGAGGGTGGGGGACAGATACGCAGTATTTT
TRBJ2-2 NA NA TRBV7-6 CASSLNSRDSRSGELFF TGTGCCAGCAGCTTAAATTCCCGGGATTCGAGGTCCGGGGAGCTGTTTTTT
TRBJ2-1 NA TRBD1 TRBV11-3 CASSRGQGAVDEQFF TGTGCCAGCAGCCGTGGACAGGGGGCAGTTGATGAGCAGTTCTTC
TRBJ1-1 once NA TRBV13 CASSFGDTEAFF TGTGCCAGCAGCTTCGGGGACACTGAAGCTTTCTTT
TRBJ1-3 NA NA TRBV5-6 CASSLGPGVRSGNTIYF TGTGCCAGCAGCTTGGGACCAGGGGTTCGCTCTGGAAACACCATATATTTT
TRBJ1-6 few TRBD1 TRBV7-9 CASSPGQGVYSPLHF TGTGCCAGCAGCCCCGGACAGGGTGTGTATTCACCCCTCCACTTT
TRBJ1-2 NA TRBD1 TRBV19 CAVSWDSSNYGYTF TGTGCCGTATCTTGGGACAGCTCGAACTATGGCTACACCTTC
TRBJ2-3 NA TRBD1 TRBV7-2 CASSFTGVLDTQYF TGTGCCAGCAGCTTTACAGGGGTGCTGGATACGCAGTATTTT
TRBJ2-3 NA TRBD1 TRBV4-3 CASSQERTGGLNTQYF TGCGCCAGCAGCCAAGAAAGGACAGGGGGCTTGAATACGCAGTATTTT
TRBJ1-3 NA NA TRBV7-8 CASSLRLPMTGRRNTIYF TGTGCCAGCAGCTTGCGGTTGCCCATGACAGGTCGGCGAAACACCATATATTTT
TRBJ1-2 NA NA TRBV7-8 CASSLEGDGYTF TGTGCCAGCAGCTTAGAAGGGGATGGCTACACCTTC
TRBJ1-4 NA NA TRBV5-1 CASSPDSTNEKLFF TGCGCCAGCAGCCCGGACAGTACTAATGAAAAACTGTTTTTT
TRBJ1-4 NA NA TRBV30 CASDGGGSEKLFF TGTGCCTCCGATGGGGGGGGCAGTGAAAAACTGTTTTTT
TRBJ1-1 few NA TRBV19 CASSIDTRNTEAFF TGTGCCAGTAGTATAGATACGAGAAACACTGAAGCTTTCTTT
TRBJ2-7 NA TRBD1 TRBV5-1 CASHPVAQGAGEQYF TGCGCCAGCCACCCCGTGGCACAGGGGGCGGGGGAGCAGTACTTC
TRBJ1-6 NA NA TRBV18 CASSPAGSNSPLHF TGTGCCAGCTCACCAGCAGGTTCGAATTCACCCCTCCACTTT
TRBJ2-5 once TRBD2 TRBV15 CATALAGGLFRETQYF TGTGCCACTGCGCTAGCGGGGGGCCTTTTTCGAGAGACCCAGTACTTC
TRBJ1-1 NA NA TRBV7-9 CATTKESNTEAFF TGTGCCACAACTAAGGAGTCGAACACTGAAGCTTTCTTT
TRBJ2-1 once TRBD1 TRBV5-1 CASSAGTGSYNEQFF TGCGCCAGCAGCGCGGGGACAGGTTCCTACAATGAGCAGTTCTTC
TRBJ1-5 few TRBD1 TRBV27 CASSRQGLNQPQHF TGTGCCAGCAGTAGACAGGGACTCAATCAGCCCCAGCATTTT
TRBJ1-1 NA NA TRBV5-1 CASSPPRGGMGTEAFF TGCGCCAGCAGCCCGCCTAGGGGGGGGATGGGAACTGAAGCTTTCTTT
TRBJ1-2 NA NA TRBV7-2 CASSLGSGAGGYTF TGTGCCAGCAGCTTAGGGAGCGGGGCCGGAGGCTACACCTTC
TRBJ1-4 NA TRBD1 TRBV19 CASRPDRGGEKLFF TGTGCCAGTAGGCCTGACAGGGGAGGCGAAAAACTGTTTTTT
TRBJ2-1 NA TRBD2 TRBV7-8 CASSPGLLAGGLPSYNEQFF TGTGCCAGCAGCCCGGGACTACTAGCGGGGGGGCTCCCCTCCTACAATGAGCAGTTCTTC